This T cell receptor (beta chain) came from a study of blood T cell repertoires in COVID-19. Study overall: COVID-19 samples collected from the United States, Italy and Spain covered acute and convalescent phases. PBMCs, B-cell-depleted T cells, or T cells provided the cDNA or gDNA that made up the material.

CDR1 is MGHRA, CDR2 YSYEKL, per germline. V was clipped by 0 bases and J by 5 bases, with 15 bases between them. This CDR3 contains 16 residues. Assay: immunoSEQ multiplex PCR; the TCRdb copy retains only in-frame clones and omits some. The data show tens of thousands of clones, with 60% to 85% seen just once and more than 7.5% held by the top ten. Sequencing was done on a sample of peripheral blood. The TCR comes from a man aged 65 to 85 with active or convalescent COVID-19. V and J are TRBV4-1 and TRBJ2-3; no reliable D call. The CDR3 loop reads CASSQERLQQRDTQYF. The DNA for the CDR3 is TGCGCCAGCAGCCAAGAGCGGCTCCAGCAAAGAGATACGCAGTATTTT.